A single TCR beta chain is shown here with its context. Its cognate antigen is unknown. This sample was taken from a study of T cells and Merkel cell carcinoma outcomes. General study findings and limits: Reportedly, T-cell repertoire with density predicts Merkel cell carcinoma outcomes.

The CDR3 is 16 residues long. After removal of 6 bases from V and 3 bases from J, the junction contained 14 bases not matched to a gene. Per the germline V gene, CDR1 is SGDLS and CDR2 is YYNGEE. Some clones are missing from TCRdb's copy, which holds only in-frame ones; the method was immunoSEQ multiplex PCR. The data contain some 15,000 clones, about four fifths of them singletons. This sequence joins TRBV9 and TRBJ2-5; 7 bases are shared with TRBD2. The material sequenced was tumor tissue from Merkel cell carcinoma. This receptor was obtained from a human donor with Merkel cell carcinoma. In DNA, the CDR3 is TGTGCCAGCACCGCTTGGGAGGTGGCGGGAGAAGAGACCCAGTACTTC. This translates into CASTAWEVAGEETQYF.